This T cell receptor (beta chain) emerged from a study of identical twins (dated by TCRdb to about 2016). Background for the entire study: To test whether fetal clonotypes persist, this study deep-sequenced TCR alpha and beta repertoires from monozygotic twins, from unrelated adults of various ages, and from cord blood. To rule out contamination, replicate twin experiments were performed at different times with different library preparation protocols. Study-level results and caveats: Zero-insertion analyses could be partly confounded by invariant T cells such as MAIT and iNKT, though diverse VJ usage argued against such confounding for most clonotypes. In monozygotic twins, recombination models systematically underestimated out-of-frame TCR alpha sharing, but the models matched the sharing seen between unrelated individuals. A weaker excess of twin sharing was found in beta out-of-frame sequences because the signal-to-noise ratio was lowered by fewer shared sequences. Fewer insertions were carried by abundant cord blood beta clonotypes, a similar but weaker trend appeared in young adult naive repertoires, and no such trend appeared in memory repertoires. Conclusions relied on cross-sectional statistical analysis, since the same donors could not be followed over many years. Out-of-frame TCR alpha sequences shared between twins showed an excess of low generation-probability sequences compared with coincidental sharing between unrelated individuals.

This clonotype was recorded many times. Which antigen it targets is not known. Per-base qualities were not stored, and no clone one base away is much larger. Only healthy Caucasian donors were included. The twin cohort consisted of three pairs of female monozygotic twins, all aged about 18 to 29 years. RNA for TCR libraries was isolated from peripheral blood mononuclear cells. Receptors were amplified or captured by 5' RACE. Instrument used: Illumina HiSeq 2000. A universal primer binding site was added through template switching, and the final cDNA carried a unique molecular identifier so that TCR cDNA molecules could be counted accurately. Specific primers in the conserved constant-segment region were used to synthesize first-strand cDNA for TCR alpha and beta chains. To control for contamination, every cDNA library carried two barcodes: a SMART-Mk sample barcode plus Illumina barcodes. Two successive PCR steps introduced TruSeq adapter sequences along with Illumina sample barcodes. The TCR alpha and beta cDNA libraries were sequenced on the Illumina HiSeq platform using custom primers. The original pipeline was this. Raw reads were processed with MiGEC to extract unique molecular identifiers, and MiXCR was used to determine CDR3 positions. For each individual, recombination models were inferred using an EM algorithm with the repgenHMM and IGoR tools. Shared clonotypes were analyzed with the tcR package in R, and sharing was normalized by the product of cloneset sizes. Out-of-frame nonproductive sequences were analyzed to study raw recombination free of thymic and clonal selection effects. TCRdb cleaned the public reads at Q25 with fastp, built clones with MiXCR and kept in-frame beta chains. Under each unique CDR3 protein, matching rows form one entry showing the most common genes and DNA. None of the V and J calls come from the authors' own analysis; TCRdb made them. The sample data list just under 650,000 distinct CDR3 sequences, and just over 7% of these were observed just once. Of the sample, about 1.5% is held by the ten largest clones.

From cysteine to phenylalanine, the CDR3 is 16 amino acids long. The sequence is cut down to CDR3 DNA, 48 bases in frame from base 1. Sequences MGHRA (CDR1) and YSYEKL (CDR2) are obtained from the germline V gene. V sheds 1 base and J sheds 0 bases, leaving 10 bases between their ends. The same sample was also studied in work on yellow fever vaccine responses in identical twins. As the second paper documents: The T cell response to vaccination in identical twins was reported by the authors to appear partly convergent and partly personalized. In identical twins, the study followed T cell clones that responded to the vaccine with precision.

The sample taken for sequencing was PBMCs. The chain joins TRBV4-1 to TRBJ2-4; D gene: possibly TRBD2, on 5 matching bases. The clonotype originates from a woman under 30 in good health. This receptor carries the CDR3 CASSQGPAGAKNIQYF. In nucleotides, the sequence is TGCGCCAGCAGCCAAGGGCCCGCGGGAGCCAAAAACATTCAGTACTTC.